This T cell receptor (beta chain) comes out of a study of CD8 T cells in ankylosing spondylitis. TCRdb reprocessed the 5' RACE reads with MiXCR, giving one entry per CDR3 protein. The table has some 840,000 distinct CDR3 sequences, 12% seen once; the top ten hold 0.45% to 0.6%. The V and J ends lost 5 bases and 3 bases, in that order; junction bases with no gene match: 7. Germline V gene lookup returns CDR1 DFQATT and CDR2 SNEGSKA (reference sequence). The CDR3 runs 14 residues. Regarding the study as a whole: Ankylosing spondylitis blood appeared to be characterized by a TCR beta motif of fewer than ten highly homologous variants.

As concerns this clonotype: The antigen remains unidentified.

The chain recombines TRBV20-1 with TRBJ2-7; 10 nucleotides match TRBD1. The sequenced sample consisted of blood, either unsorted or a sorted T cell fraction (not recorded which). This TCR came from a male donor with ankylosing spondylitis. CDR3 nucleotide sequence: TGCAGTGCTCATCCCGGGACAGGGGACTACGAGCAGTACTTC. This sequence encodes CSAHPGTGDYEQYF.